This TCR beta chain comes out of a study of identical twins. Healthy Caucasians were all of the donors. This clonotype was recorded a few times. Antigen: not known. Study-level results: Excess twin sharing in beta out-of-frame sequences was weaker.

TCRdb itself ran the 5' RACE reads through MiXCR, one entry per CDR3 protein. This table holds 420,000 or so distinct CDR3 sequences, about 18% found once. Trimming shortened V by 1 base and J by 4 bases, and 19 bases separated the two germline ends. CDR1 and CDR2 (germline): LGHDT, YNNKEL (reference sequence). CDR3 length equals 17 residues. What was sequenced was naive T cells sorted from blood. The chain links TRBV3-1 to TRBJ1-2, with D unresolved. The sequence was collected from a man aged 45-60 years in good health. CDR3 region: CASSQAGRAPWSYGYTF. The CDR3 DNA sequence: TGTGCCAGCAGCCAAGCCGGACGGGCCCCTTGGAGCTATGGCTACACCTTC.